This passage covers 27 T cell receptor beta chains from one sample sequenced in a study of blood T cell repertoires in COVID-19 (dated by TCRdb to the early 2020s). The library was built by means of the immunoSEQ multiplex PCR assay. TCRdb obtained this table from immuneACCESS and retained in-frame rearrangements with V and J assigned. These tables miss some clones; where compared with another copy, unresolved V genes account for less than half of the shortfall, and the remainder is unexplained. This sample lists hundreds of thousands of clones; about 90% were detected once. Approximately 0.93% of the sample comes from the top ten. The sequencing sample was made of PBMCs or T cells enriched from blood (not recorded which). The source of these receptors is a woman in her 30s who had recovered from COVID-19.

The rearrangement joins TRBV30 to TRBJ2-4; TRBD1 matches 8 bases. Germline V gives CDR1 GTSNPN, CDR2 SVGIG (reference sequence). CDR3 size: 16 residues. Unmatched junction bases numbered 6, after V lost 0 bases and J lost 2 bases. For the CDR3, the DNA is TGTGCCTGGAGTGTTCAGGGGGCGATTTCCAAAAACATTCAGTACTTC. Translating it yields CAWSVQGAISKNIQYF.

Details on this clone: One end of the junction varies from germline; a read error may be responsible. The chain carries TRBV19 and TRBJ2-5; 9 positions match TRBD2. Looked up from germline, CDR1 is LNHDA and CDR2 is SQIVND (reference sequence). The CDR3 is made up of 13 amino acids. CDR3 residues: CASSIAGVAGAHF. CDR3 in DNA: TGTGCCAGTAGTATAGCAGGAGTAGCGGGGGCTCACTTC. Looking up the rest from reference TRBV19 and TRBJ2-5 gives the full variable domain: DGGITQSPKYLFRKEGQNVTLSCEQNLNHDAMYWYRQDPGQGLRLIYYSQIVNDFQKGDIAEGYSVSREKKESFPLTVTSAQKNPTAFYLCASSIAGVAGAHFGPGTRLLVL.

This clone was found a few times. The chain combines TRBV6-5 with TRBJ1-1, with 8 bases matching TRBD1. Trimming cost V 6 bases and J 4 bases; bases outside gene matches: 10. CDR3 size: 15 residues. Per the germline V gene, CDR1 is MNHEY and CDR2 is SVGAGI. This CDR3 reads CASSPDRALSTEAFF. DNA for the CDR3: TGTGCCAGCAGCCCGGACAGGGCGTTGAGCACTGAAGCTTTCTTT.

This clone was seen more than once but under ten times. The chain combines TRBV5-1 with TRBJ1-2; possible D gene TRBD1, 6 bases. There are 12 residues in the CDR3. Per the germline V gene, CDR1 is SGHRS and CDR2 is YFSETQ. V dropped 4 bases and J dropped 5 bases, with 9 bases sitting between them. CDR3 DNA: TGCGCCAGCAGCCCCGGACAGTATGGCTACACCTTC. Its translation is CASSPGQYGYTF.

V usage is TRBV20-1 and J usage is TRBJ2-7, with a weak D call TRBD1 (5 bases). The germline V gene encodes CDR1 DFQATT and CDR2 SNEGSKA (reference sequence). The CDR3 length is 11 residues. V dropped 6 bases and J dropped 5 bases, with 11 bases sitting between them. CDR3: CSAFDSHEQYF. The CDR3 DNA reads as TGCAGTGCATTCGACAGCCACGAGCAGTACTTC.

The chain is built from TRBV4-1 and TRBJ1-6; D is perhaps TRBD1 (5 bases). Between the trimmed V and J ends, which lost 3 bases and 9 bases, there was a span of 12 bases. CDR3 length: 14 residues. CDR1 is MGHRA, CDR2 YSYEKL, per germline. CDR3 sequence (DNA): TGCGCCAGCAGCCAGACCCCGGGGGGTTCACCCCTCCACTTT. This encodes CASSQTPGGSPLHF.

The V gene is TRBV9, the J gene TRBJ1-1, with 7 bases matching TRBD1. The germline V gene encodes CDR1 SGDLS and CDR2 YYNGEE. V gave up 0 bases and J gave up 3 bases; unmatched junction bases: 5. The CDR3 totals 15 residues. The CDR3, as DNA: TGTGCCAGCAGCGTAGTATCTACAGGGGACACTGAAGCTTTCTTT. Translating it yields CASSVVSTGDTEAFF.

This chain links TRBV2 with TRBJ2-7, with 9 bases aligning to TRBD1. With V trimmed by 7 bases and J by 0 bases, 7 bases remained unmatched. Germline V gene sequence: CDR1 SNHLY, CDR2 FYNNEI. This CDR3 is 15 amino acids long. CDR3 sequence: CASTGGQGVSYEQYF. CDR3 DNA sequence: TGTGCCAGCACTGGGGGACAGGGAGTCTCCTACGAGCAGTACTTC.

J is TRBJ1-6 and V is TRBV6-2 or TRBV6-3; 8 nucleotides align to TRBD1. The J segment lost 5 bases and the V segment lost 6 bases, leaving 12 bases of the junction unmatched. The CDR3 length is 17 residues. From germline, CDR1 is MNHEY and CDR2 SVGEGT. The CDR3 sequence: CASSPPPGTGDNSPLHF. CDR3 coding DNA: TGTGCCAGCAGCCCTCCTCCAGGGACAGGAGATAATTCACCCCTCCACTTT.

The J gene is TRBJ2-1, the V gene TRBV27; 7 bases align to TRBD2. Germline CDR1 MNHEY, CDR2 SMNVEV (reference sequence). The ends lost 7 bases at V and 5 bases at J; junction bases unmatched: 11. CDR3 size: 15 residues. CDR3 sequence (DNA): TGTGCCAGCACCTCTAAGGGCGGGGGAAACAATGAGCAGTTCTTC. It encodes CASTSKGGGNNEQFF.

CDR3 region: CAISDAIAGNYEQYF. Written as DNA, the CDR3 is TGTGCCATCAGTGATGCGATAGCGGGGAACTACGAGCAGTACTTC. The genes are TRBV10-3 and TRBJ2-7; 8 positions match TRBD2. The germline V gene has CDR1 ENHRY and CDR2 SYGVKD. Trimming at V came to 3 bases and at J to 3 bases, leaving 7 bases not matched to a gene. There are 15 residues in the CDR3.

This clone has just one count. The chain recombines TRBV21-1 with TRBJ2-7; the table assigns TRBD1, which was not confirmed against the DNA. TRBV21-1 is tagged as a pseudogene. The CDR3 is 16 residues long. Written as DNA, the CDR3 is TGTGCCAGCAGCAAACCAACAGGGCCAAAGGGCTACGAGCAGTACTTC. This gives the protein CASSKPTGPKGYEQYF.

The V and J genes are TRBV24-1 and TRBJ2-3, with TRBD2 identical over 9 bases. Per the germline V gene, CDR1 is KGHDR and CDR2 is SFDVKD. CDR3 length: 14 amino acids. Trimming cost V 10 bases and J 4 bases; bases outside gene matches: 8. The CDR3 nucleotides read TGTGCCACGGGCGGGGGGGCCTACGCAGATACGCAGTATTTT. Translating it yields CATGGGAYADTQYF.

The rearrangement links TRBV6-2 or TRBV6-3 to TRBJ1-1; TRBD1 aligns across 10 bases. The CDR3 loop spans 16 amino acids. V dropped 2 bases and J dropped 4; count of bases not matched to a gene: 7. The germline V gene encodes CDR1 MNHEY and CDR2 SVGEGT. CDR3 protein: CASSYEPGQGSTEAFF. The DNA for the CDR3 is TGTGCCAGCAGTTACGAACCGGGACAGGGGTCCACTGAAGCTTTCTTT.

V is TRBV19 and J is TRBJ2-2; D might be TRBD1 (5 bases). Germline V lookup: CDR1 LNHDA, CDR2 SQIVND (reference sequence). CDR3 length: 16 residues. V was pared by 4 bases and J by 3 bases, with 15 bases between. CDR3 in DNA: TGTGCCAGTAGTACCCAGGGTCGAGCTTACACCGGGGAGCTGTTTTTT. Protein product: CASSTQGRAYTGELFF.

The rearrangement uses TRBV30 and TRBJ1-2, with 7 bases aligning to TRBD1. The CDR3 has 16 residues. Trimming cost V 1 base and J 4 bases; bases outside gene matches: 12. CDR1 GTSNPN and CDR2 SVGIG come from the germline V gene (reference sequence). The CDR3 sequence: CAWSESPDRALYGYTF. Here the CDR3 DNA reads TGTGCCTGGAGTGAGTCCCCAGACAGGGCCCTCTATGGCTACACCTTC.

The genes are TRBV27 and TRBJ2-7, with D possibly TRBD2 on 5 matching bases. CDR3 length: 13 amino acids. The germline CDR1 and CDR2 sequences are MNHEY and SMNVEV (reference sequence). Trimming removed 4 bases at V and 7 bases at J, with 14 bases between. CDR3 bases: TGTGCCAGCAGTTCTACGACCCGAGGGGAGCAGTACTTC. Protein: CASSSTTRGEQYF.

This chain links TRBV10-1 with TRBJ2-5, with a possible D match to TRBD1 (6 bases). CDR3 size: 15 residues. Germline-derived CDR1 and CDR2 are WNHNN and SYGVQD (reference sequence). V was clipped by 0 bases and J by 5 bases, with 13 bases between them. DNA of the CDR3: TGCGCCAGCAGTGAGTCAGGGGGTAGGGAGGAGACCCAGTACTTC. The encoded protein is CASSESGGREETQYF.

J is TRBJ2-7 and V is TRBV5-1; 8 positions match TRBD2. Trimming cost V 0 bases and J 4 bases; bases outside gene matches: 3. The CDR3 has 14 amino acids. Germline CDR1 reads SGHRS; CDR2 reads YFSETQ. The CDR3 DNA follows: TGCGCCAGCAGCTTGGGACTAGCGCGTTACGAGCAGTACTTC. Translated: CASSLGLARYEQYF.

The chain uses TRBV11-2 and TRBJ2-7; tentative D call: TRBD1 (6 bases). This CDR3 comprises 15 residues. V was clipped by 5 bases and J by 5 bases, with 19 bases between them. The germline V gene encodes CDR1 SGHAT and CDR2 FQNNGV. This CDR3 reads CASSPQGQGMDEQYF. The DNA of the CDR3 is TGTGCCAGCAGCCCCCAGGGGCAGGGGATGGACGAGCAGTACTTC.

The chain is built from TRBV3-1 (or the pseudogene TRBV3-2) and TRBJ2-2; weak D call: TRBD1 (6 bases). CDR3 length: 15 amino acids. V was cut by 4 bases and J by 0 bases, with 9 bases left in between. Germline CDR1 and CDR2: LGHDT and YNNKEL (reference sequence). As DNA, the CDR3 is TGTGCCAGCAGCCGACAGGAAACGAACACCGGGGAGCTGTTTTTT. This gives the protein CASSRQETNTGELFF.

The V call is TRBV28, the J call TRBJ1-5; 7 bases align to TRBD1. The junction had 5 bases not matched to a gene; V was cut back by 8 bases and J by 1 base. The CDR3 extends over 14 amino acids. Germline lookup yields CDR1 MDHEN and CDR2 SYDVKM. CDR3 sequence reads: CASLEGQSNQPQHF. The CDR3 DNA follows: TGTGCCAGCCTGGAGGGACAGAGCAATCAGCCCCAGCATTTT.

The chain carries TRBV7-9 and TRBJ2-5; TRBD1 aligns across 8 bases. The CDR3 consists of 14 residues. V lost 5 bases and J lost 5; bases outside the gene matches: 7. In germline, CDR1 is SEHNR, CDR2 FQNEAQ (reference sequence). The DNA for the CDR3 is TGTGCCAGCAGCCTACCGACAGGGGCCGAGACCCAGTACTTC. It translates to CASSLPTGAETQYF. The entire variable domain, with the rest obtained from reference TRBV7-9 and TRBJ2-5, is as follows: DTGVSQNPRHKITKRGQNVTFRCDPISEHNRLYWYRQTLGQGPEFLTYFQNEAQLEKSRLLSDRFSAERPKGSFSTLEIQRTEQGDSAMYLCASSLPTGAETQYFGPGTRLLVL.

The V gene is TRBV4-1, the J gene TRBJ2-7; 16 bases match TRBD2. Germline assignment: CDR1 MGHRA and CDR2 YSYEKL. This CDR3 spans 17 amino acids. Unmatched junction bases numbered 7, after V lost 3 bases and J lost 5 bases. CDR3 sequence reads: CASSQGLAGGYPHEQYF. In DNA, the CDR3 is TGCGCCAGCAGCCAGGGACTAGCGGGGGGGTATCCCCACGAGCAGTACTTC.

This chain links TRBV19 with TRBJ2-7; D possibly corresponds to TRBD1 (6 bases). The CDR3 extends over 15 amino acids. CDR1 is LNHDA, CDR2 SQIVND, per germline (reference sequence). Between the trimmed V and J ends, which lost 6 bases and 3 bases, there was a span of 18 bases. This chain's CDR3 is CASSEDSQQVYEQYF. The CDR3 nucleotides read TGTGCCAGTAGCGAGGACAGTCAACAAGTCTACGAGCAGTACTTC.

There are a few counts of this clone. CDR3 in DNA: TGTGCCAGCAGCCAAGGGTTTCGAGGGAATTCACCCCTCCACTTT. Translating gives CASSQGFRGNSPLHF. The genes are TRBV3-1 (or the pseudogene TRBV3-2) and TRBJ1-6; D is unclear. The CDR3 length is 15 residues. Germline V CDR1 and CDR2: LGHDT, YNNKEL (reference sequence). Trimming pared 1 base from V and 7 bases from J, leaving 11 bases between.

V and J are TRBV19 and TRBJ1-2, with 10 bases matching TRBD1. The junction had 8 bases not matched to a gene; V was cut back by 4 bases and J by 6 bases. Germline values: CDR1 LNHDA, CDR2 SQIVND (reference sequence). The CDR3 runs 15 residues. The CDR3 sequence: CASSRPGQGRHGYTF. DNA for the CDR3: TGTGCCAGTAGTAGACCGGGACAGGGGAGACATGGCTACACCTTC. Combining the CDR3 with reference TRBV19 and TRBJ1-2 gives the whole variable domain DGGITQSPKYLFRKEGQNVTLSCEQNLNHDAMYWYRQDPGQGLRLIYYSQIVNDFQKGDIAEGYSVSREKKESFPLTVTSAQKNPTAFYLCASSRPGQGRHGYTFGSGTRLTVV.